These 18 T cell receptor beta chains came from one sample sequenced in a study of Ad26.COV2.S vaccination and SARS-CoV-2 variants. Documented treatment: some 20 received Ad26.COV2.S at low or high dose, single or two shots; about 5 received placebo; per-sample allocation not given. Samples analyzed were those drawn on day 63 after the first vaccine or placebo injection. The data were produced by immunoSEQ multiplex PCR, yet TCRdb's version contains in-frame clones alone and is incomplete. The profile covers approximately 350,000 clones, with 80% to 90% appearing a single time and 3.4% taken by the ten largest. This specimen consisted of peripheral blood, obtained in a trial of Ad26.COV2.S vaccine versus placebo. Source of these receptors: a person between 18 and 65 years old who received the Ad26.COV2.S COVID-19 vaccine or a placebo.

The chain recombines TRBV6-5 with TRBJ1-4; 10 bases line up with TRBD1. The CDR3 covers 15 residues. The ends lost 6 bases at V and 5 bases at J; junction bases unmatched: 6. In germline, CDR1 is MNHEY, CDR2 SVGAGI. The CDR3 region is CASSVPGQGNEKLFF. In nucleotides, the CDR3 is TGTGCCAGCAGCGTCCCGGGACAGGGGAATGAAAAACTGTTTTTT.

This rearrangement joins TRBV9 to TRBJ2-2, with 7 bases matching TRBD2. The CDR3 loop spans 16 amino acids. Germline assignment: CDR1 SGDLS and CDR2 YYNGEE. V shed 0 bases, J shed 4 bases, and the junction held 6 bases outside the gene matches. The CDR3 sequence is CASSVVAGVATGELFF. Here the CDR3 DNA reads TGTGCCAGCAGCGTAGTTGCGGGGGTTGCCACCGGGGAGCTGTTTTTT.

The V call is TRBV14, the J call TRBJ1-4; D might be TRBD1 (6 bases). The CDR3 extends over 16 amino acids. The germline V gene has CDR1 SGHDN and CDR2 FVKESK. Deletions cut 3 bases from V and 3 bases from J, with 14 bases between. The chain's CDR3 is CASSHRTGLANEKLFF. The CDR3, as DNA: TGTGCCAGCAGCCATCGAACAGGGTTAGCTAATGAAAAACTGTTTTTT.

The chain has TRBV5-1 and TRBJ1-1; D possibly corresponds to TRBD1 (6 bases). Trimming removed 0 bases from V and 7 bases from J, with 13 bases in between. The CDR3 has 14 amino acids. CDR1 and CDR2 (germline): SGHRS, YFSETQ. CDR3 sequence reads: CASSLAGTPYEAFF. CDR3 DNA sequence: TGCGCCAGCAGCTTGGCCGGGACACCCTATGAAGCTTTCTTT.

The chain couples TRBV5-1 to TRBJ1-3; no clear D gene. This CDR3 region has 14 residues. Trimming left V 0 bases short and J 2 bases short, with 6 bases between. Germline CDR1 and CDR2: SGHRS and YFSETQ. The CDR3 sequence is CASSLDRPGNTIYF. CDR3 DNA: TGCGCCAGCAGCTTGGACAGACCTGGAAACACCATATATTTT.

In DNA form, the CDR3 reads TGTGCCAGCAGCTTATTCACAGATACGCAGTATTTT. The encoded protein is CASSLFTDTQYF. This sequence joins TRBV11-3 and TRBJ2-3; no clear D. V was cut by 2 bases and J by 2 bases, with 2 bases left in between. This CDR3 is 12 amino acids long. In germline, CDR1 is SGHNT, CDR2 YENEEA.

The V and J genes are TRBV19 and TRBJ2-7; 7 nucleotides line up with TRBD2. The V segment lost 0 bases and the J segment 0 bases; nucleotides outside the gene matches: 5. CDR3 length: 16 residues. Germline assignment: CDR1 LNHDA and CDR2 SQIVND (reference sequence). CDR3 in DNA: TGTGCCAGTAGTATAGACAAGCGGGGCAGCTCCTACGAGCAGTACTTC. This translates into CASSIDKRGSSYEQYF.

V and J are TRBV10-3 and TRBJ2-3; a possible D gene is TRBD2 (6 bases). CDR3 size: 14 residues. Trimming left V 4 bases short and J 2 bases short, with 10 bases between. CDR1 is ENHRY, CDR2 SYGVKD, per germline. The chain's CDR3 is CAISVGGDTDTQYF. In DNA form, the CDR3 reads TGTGCCATCAGTGTGGGCGGGGACACAGATACGCAGTATTTT.

This rearrangement joins TRBV9 to TRBJ1-6, with D unresolved. CDR3 length: 15 amino acids. Per the germline V gene, CDR1 is SGDLS and CDR2 is YYNGEE. V gave up 0 bases and J gave up 7 bases, with 11 bases separating them. The CDR3 DNA reads TGTGCCAGCAGCGTAGAAGGAAAATTAAATTCACCCCTCCACTTT. Translated: CASSVEGKLNSPLHF.

This chain uses TRBV10-3 with TRBJ1-4, with D unclear. The CDR3 has 15 amino acids. Germline CDR1 is ENHRY and CDR2 is SYGVKD. V was pared by 8 bases and J by 9 bases, with 22 bases between. In nucleotides, the CDR3 is TGTGCCATCGCTACCAACAAGGGTAGAGAGCAAAAACTGTTTTTT. Its translation is CAIATNKGREQKLFF.

This sequence joins TRBV24-1 and TRBJ2-4, with 9 bases that match TRBD2. There are 14 residues in the CDR3. Per the germline V gene, CDR1 is KGHDR and CDR2 is SFDVKD. Trimming took 2 bases from V and 10 from J; bases not matched to a gene: 5. CDR3 sequence reads: CATSDSSSGGIQYF. DNA of the CDR3: TGTGCCACCAGTGATTCGAGTAGCGGGGGAATTCAGTACTTC.

Here the CDR3 reads CASSPGTGDGYTF. Written as DNA, the CDR3 is TGTGCCAGCAGCCCCGGGACAGGGGATGGCTACACCTTC. The V and J genes are TRBV3-1 (or the pseudogene TRBV3-2) and TRBJ1-2, with TRBD1 matching 10 bases. This CDR3 comprises 13 residues. After removal of 4 bases from V and 6 bases from J, the junction contained 2 bases not matched to a gene. Germline CDR1 reads LGHDT; CDR2 reads YNNKEL (reference sequence).

V and J are TRBV10-3 and TRBJ1-6; TRBD1 matches 10 bases. V dropped 4 bases and J dropped 12; count of bases not matched to a gene: 12. CDR1 and CDR2 from the germline V gene are ENHRY and SYGVKD. CDR3 length equals 16 residues. CDR3 coding DNA: TGTGCCATCAGTGGCACCTCCGGGACAGGGGAAGGACCCCTCCACTTT. Residues: CAISGTSGTGEGPLHF.

The chain has TRBV27 and TRBJ1-6; TRBD1 matches 9 bases. Trimming cost V 5 bases and J 5 bases; bases outside gene matches: 4. Looked up from germline, CDR1 is MNHEY and CDR2 is SMNVEV (reference sequence). The CDR3 runs 15 residues. CDR3 coding DNA: TGTGCCAGCAGTCCCCGGACAGGGGATAATTCACCCCTCCACTTT. It specifies CASSPRTGDNSPLHF.

The genes are TRBV30 and TRBJ1-6, with D possibly being TRBD1 (5 bases). Trimming removed 4 bases at V and 3 bases at J, with 7 bases between. Germline V gene data show CDR1 as GTSNPN and CDR2 as SVGIG (reference sequence). CDR3 length equals 13 residues. The CDR3 DNA reads TGTGCCTGGAAGGGGTACTATAATTCACCCCTCCACTTT. It translates to CAWKGYYNSPLHF.

The rearrangement links TRBV7-9 to TRBJ2-1; D gene unclear. The CDR3 runs to 13 residues. Germline V lookup: CDR1 SEHNR, CDR2 FQNEAQ (reference sequence). Deletions cut 4 bases from V and 12 bases from J, with 16 bases between. This chain's CDR3 is CASSSYGREWQFF. The CDR3 DNA follows: TGTGCCAGCAGCTCCTATGGGCGTGAGTGGCAGTTCTTC.

The rearrangement links TRBV18 to TRBJ1-4; D gene unclear. The CDR3 loop spans 14 amino acids. The germline gives CDR1 KGHSH, CDR2 LQKENI. V was clipped by 3 bases and J by 8 bases, with 13 bases between them. CDR3: CASSPPGGREKLFF. In DNA, the CDR3 is TGTGCCAGCTCACCCCCGGGAGGACGGGAAAAACTGTTTTTT.

This clone appeared a few times. The rearrangement uses TRBV7-9 and TRBJ1-1; no clear D gene. CDR1 and CDR2 (germline): SEHNR, FQNEAQ (reference sequence). Trimming left V 6 bases short and J 10 bases short, with 18 bases between. The CDR3 consists of 13 residues. CDR3 sequence reads: CASSNDIGSAAFF. DNA for the CDR3: TGTGCCAGCAGTAACGACATAGGGTCGGCAGCTTTCTTT. The complete variable domain, with remaining parts taken from reference TRBV7-9 and TRBJ1-1, reads DTGVSQNPRHKITKRGQNVTFRCDPISEHNRLYWYRQTLGQGPEFLTYFQNEAQLEKSRLLSDRFSAERPKGSFSTLEIQRTEQGDSAMYLCASSNDIGSAAFFGQGTRLTVV.